These T cell receptor beta chains were read from a single sample in a study of blood T cell repertoires in COVID-19. Data came from immunoSEQ multiplex PCR; TCRdb stores just in-frame clones and leaves some out. The sample has fewer than 250,000 clones; roughly 85% are singletons. Sequencing input: peripheral blood. Every receptor here comes from a woman in her 40s with active or convalescent COVID-19. CDR3s include the opening cysteine and the closing phenylalanine or tryptophan. The D gene is left open where the match is weak. The size field is filled for only some rows; it gives once, few, many or a size class.

>TRBV4-2|TRBD1|TRBJ1-1|-
CASSYDRGNEAFF
TGTGCCAGCAGTTACGACAGGGGGAATGAAGCTTTCTTT
>TRBV19|TRBD1|TRBJ1-2|once
CASVDRGSPVGGYTF
TGTGCCAGTGTCGACAGGGGGTCCCCTGTCGGTGGCTACACCTTC
>TRBV7-2|TRBD1|TRBJ1-1|-
CASSLWTGNMNTEAFF
TGTGCCAGCAGCCTTTGGACAGGGAACATGAACACTGAAGCTTTCTTT
>TRBV27|TRBD2|TRBJ2-1|-
CASSPWRGAGGKREQFF
TGTGCCAGCAGTCCCTGGAGGGGGGCGGGAGGAAAACGTGAGCAGTTCTTC
>TRBV6-5|TRBD2|TRBJ2-2|many
CASSYLAGGPAGELFF
TGTGCCAGCAGTTACTTAGCGGGGGGGCCCGCCGGGGAGCTGTTTTTT
>TRBV29-1|-|TRBJ2-3|-
CSVEEWTSTDTQYF
TGCAGCGTTGAAGAGTGGACTAGCACAGATACGCAGTATTTT
>TRBV7-9|TRBD2|TRBJ2-1|-
CASSLSPGLAGVSGSEQFF
TGTGCCAGCAGCTTATCCCCAGGACTAGCGGGGGTCTCAGGCAGTGAGCAGTTCTTC
>TRBV30|TRBD1|TRBJ1-1|-
CAWNTDRSNTEAFF
TGTGCCTGGAATACGGACAGGTCGAACACTGAAGCTTTCTTT
>TRBV10-3|TRBD2|TRBJ2-1|-
CATATSDSYNEQFF
TGTGCCACCGCAACTAGCGACTCCTACAATGAGCAGTTCTTC
>TRBV14|-|TRBJ2-3|-
CASSQGQSTDTQYF
TGTGCCAGCAGCCAAGGACAGAGCACAGATACGCAGTATTTT
>TRBV19|TRBD1|TRBJ1-2|-
CATATGPNDGYTF
TGTGCCACCGCGACAGGGCCTAACGATGGCTACACCTTC
>TRBV18|TRBD2|TRBJ2-3|-
CASSSGLGPGTDTQYF
TGTGCCAGCTCATCAGGACTAGGACCAGGCACAGATACGCAGTATTTT
>TRBV7-6|-|TRBJ2-7|-
CASLPIGSPDYEQYF
TGTGCCAGCCTACCTATCGGGTCCCCAGACTACGAGCAGTACTTC
>TRBV2|-|TRBJ1-3|-
CASNADSSGNTIYF
TGTGCCAGCAATGCGGATAGCTCTGGAAACACCATATATTTT
>TRBV2|-|TRBJ1-4|once
CASSPQGWNEKLFF
TGTGCCAGCAGTCCCCAGGGCTGGAATGAAAAACTGTTTTTT
>TRBV7-9|-|TRBJ1-2|large
CASSRALGYTF
TGTGCCAGCAGCCGCGCCCTTGGCTACACCTTC
>TRBV15|TRBD1|TRBJ2-3|-
CATSEHRGFTDTQYF
TGTGCCACCAGCGAACACAGGGGGTTCACAGATACGCAGTATTTT
>TRBV2|-|TRBJ1-4|-
CASSRRSTNEKLFF
TGTGCCAGCAGCCGGCGGTCAACTAATGAAAAACTGTTTTTT
>TRBV7-8|-|TRBJ2-5|few
CASSLDSSTETQYF
TGTGCCAGCAGCTTAGATAGTAGTACAGAGACCCAGTACTTC
>TRBV12-3/TRBV12-4|TRBD1|TRBJ1-2|-
CASRNRGGYTF
TGTGCCAGCAGAAACAGGGGCGGCTACACCTTC
>TRBV29-1|-|TRBJ2-1|-
CSDRSAGQINEQFF
TGCAGCGATAGAAGTGCGGGGCAGATCAATGAGCAGTTCTTC
>TRBV7-3|-|TRBJ2-5|-
CASSVYREETQYF
TGTGCCAGCAGCGTATATCGGGAGGAGACCCAGTACTTC